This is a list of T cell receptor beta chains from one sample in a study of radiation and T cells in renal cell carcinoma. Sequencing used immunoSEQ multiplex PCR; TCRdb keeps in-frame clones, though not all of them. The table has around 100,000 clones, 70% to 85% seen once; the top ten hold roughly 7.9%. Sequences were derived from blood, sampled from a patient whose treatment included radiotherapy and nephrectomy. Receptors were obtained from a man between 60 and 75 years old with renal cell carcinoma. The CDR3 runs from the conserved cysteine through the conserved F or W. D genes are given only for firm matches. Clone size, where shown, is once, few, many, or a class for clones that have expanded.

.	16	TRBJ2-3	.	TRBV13	CASSFDRRALTDTQYF	TGTGCCAGCAGCTTTGACCGGAGGGCCCTCACAGATACGCAGTATTTT
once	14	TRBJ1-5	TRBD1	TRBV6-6	CASRLTGGDQPQHF	TGTGCCAGCAGGCTTACAGGGGGCGATCAGCCCCAGCATTTT
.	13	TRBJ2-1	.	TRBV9	CASNVMGFDEQFF	TGTGCCAGCAACGTAATGGGTTTTGATGAGCAGTTCTTC
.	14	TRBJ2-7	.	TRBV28	CASSWGRESYEQYF	TGTGCCAGCAGTTGGGGTCGGGAGTCCTACGAGCAGTACTTC
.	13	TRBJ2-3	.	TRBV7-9	CASIVGDTDTQYF	TGTGCCAGCATTGTGGGGGACACAGATACGCAGTATTTT
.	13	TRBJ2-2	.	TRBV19	CASSPRATGELFF	TGTGCCAGTAGTCCCAGGGCGACCGGGGAGCTGTTTTTT
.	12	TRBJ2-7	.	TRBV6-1	CASGGPTYEQYF	TGTGCCAGCGGAGGACCCACCTACGAGCAGTACTTC
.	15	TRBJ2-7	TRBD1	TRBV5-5	CASSLTGQSLYEQYF	TGTGCCAGCAGCCTCACGGGACAGTCTCTTTACGAGCAGTACTTC
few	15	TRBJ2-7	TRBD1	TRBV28	CASSSYNRGTYEQYF	TGTGCCAGCAGTTCCTATAACAGGGGTACGTACGAGCAGTACTTC
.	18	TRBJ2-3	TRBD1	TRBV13	CASRLYPLRDREKDTQYF	TGTGCCAGCAGACTCTACCCCCTCCGGGACAGGGAAAAGGATACGCAGTATTTT
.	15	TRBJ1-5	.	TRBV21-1	CASSKRTGSNQPQHF	TGTGCCAGCAGCAAAAGGACAGGGAGCAATCAGCCCCAGCATTTT
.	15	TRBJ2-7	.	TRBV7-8	CASSLGAGSSYEQYF	TGTGCCAGCAGCTTAGGCGCGGGGAGCTCCTACGAGCAGTACTTC
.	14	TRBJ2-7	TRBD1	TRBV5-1	CASSRDRGAEEQYF	TGCGCCAGCAGCCGAGACAGGGGCGCGGAAGAGCAGTACTTC
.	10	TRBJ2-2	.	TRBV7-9	CASNAGELFF	TGTGCCAGCAACGCCGGGGAGCTGTTTTTT
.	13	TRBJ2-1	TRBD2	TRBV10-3	CAIGRLAVNEQFF	TGTGCCATCGGCAGGCTAGCGGTTAATGAGCAGTTCTTC
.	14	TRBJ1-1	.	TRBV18	CASSPTSGSAEAFF	TGTGCCAGCTCACCAACTTCAGGGTCGGCTGAAGCTTTCTTT
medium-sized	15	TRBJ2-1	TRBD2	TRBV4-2	CASSQEALAGNEQFF	TGTGCCAGCAGCCAAGAGGCATTAGCGGGAAATGAGCAGTTCTTC
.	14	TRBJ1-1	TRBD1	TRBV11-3	CASSFRQGPTEAFF	TGTGCCAGCAGCTTCCGACAGGGGCCGACTGAAGCTTTCTTT
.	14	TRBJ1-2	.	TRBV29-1	CSVDGTYPLYGYTF	TGCAGCGTTGATGGGACGTACCCCCTCTATGGCTACACCTTC
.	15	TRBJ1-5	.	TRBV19	CASRRNLQGPWPQHF	TGTGCCAGTAGGAGGAACCTCCAGGGGCCTTGGCCCCAGCATTTT
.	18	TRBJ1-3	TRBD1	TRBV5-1	CASSLLGQGVSSGNTIYF	TGCGCCAGCAGCTTGTTGGGACAGGGGGTTTCCTCTGGAAACACCATATATTTT
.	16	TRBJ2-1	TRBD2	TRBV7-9	CASSFLMVAGVNEQFF	TGTGCCAGCAGCTTCCTCATGGTAGCGGGAGTTAATGAGCAGTTCTTC
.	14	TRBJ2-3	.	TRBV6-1	CASSQGRGTDTQYF	TGTGCCAGCAGCCAGGGCCGAGGCACAGATACGCAGTATTTT
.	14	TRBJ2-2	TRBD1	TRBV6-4	CASSPGQGAGELFF	TGTGCCAGCAGTCCGGGACAGGGGGCCGGGGAGCTGTTTTTT
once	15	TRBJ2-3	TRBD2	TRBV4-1	CASRSPTSGTDTQYF	TGCGCCAGCAGGTCGCCGACTAGCGGCACAGATACGCAGTATTTT
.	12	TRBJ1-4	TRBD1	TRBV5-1	CASSAKQGRLFF	TGCGCCAGCAGCGCTAAACAGGGGCGACTGTTTTTT
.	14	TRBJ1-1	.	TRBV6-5	CASTQGRRDTEAFF	TGTGCCAGCACTCAGGGAAGAAGGGACACTGAAGCTTTCTTT
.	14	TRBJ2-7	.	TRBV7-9	CASSPPGSAYEQYF	TGTGCCAGCAGCCCCCCGGGGTCCGCCTACGAGCAGTACTTC
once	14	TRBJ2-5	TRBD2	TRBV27	CASSLLSGGGTQYF	TGTGCCAGCAGTTTACTTTCGGGAGGGGGGACCCAGTACTTC
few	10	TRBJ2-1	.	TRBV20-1	CSAGEVEQFF	TGCAGTGCCGGAGAGGTTGAGCAGTTCTTC
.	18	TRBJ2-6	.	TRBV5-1	CASSLATGASSGANVLTF	TGCGCCAGCAGCTTGGCAACCGGGGCAAGCTCTGGGGCCAACGTCCTGACTTTC
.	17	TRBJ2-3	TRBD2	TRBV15	CATSPGLGAYYTDTQYF	TGTGCCACCAGCCCGGGACTAGGGGCCTATTACACAGATACGCAGTATTTT
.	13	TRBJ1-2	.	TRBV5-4	CASSLEILYGYTF	TGTGCCAGCAGCTTGGAAATCCTCTATGGCTACACCTTC
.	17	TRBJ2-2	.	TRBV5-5	CASSLVPARSNTGELFF	TGTGCCAGCAGCTTGGTCCCAGCCAGATCGAACACCGGGGAGCTGTTTTTT
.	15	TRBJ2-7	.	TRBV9	CASSVAPAGAYEQYF	TGTGCCAGCAGCGTAGCTCCAGCGGGCGCCTACGAGCAGTACTTC
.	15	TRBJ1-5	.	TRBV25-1	CASSEWQMSNQPQHF	TGTGCCAGCAGTGAATGGCAGATGAGCAATCAGCCCCAGCATTTT
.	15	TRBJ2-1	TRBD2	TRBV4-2	CASRLTSGSRYEQFF	TGTGCCAGCCGTCTAACTAGCGGGAGTAGGTATGAGCAGTTCTTC
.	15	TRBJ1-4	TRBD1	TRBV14	CASSQEGQPNEKLFF	TGTGCCAGCAGCCAAGAGGGACAGCCTAATGAAAAACTGTTTTTT
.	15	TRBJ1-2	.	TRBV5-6	CASSSLTNQAVGYTF	TGTGCCAGCAGCTCACTCACGAATCAGGCGGTTGGCTACACCTTC
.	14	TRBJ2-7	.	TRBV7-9	CASSLQESSYEQYF	TGTGCCAGCAGCTTACAGGAAAGCTCCTACGAGCAGTACTTC
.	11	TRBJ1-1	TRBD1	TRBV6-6	CASGWTGEAFF	TGTGCCAGCGGTTGGACAGGGGAAGCTTTCTTT
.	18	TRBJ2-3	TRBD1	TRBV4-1	CASSQRGTGTGAPDTQYF	TGCGCCAGCAGCCAGAGGGGAACCGGGACAGGGGCGCCAGATACGCAGTATTTT
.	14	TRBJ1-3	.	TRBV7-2	CASSLQGTGNTIYF	TGTGCCAGCAGCTTACAGGGTACCGGGAACACCATATATTTT
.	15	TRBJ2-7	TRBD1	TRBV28	CASSEATGWSYEQYF	TGTGCCAGCAGTGAAGCGACAGGGTGGTCCTACGAGCAGTACTTC
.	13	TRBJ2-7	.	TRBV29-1	CSVLQGSAYEQYF	TGCAGCGTTCTACAGGGAAGCGCCTACGAGCAGTACTTC
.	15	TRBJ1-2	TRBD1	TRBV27	CASSLLGGEDYGYTF	TGTGCCAGCAGTTTACTAGGGGGCGAAGACTATGGCTACACCTTC
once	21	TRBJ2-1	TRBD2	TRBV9	CASTPGPGTTRRVVSYNEQFF	TGTGCCAGCACCCCGGGACCCGGGACTACCCGTAGAGTGGTGTCCTACAATGAGCAGTTCTTC
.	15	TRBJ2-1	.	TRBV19	CASTKQAGSYNEQFF	TGTGCCAGTACGAAGCAAGCTGGGTCCTACAATGAGCAGTTCTTC
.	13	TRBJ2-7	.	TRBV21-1	CASSCHRGREQYF	TGTGCCAGCAGCTGCCACAGGGGTAGGGAGCAGTACTTC
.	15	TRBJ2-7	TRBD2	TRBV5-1	CASSFNSGTAGEQYF	TGCGCCAGCAGCTTCAACAGCGGGACGGCGGGGGAGCAGTACTTC
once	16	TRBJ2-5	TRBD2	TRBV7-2	CASSLGAPGGVETQYF	TGTGCCAGCAGCTTAGGAGCGCCCGGGGGGGTGGAGACCCAGTACTTC
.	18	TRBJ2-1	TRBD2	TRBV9	CASSVGLAGGQSYNEQFF	TGTGCCAGCAGCGTAGGGCTAGCGGGAGGACAATCCTACAATGAGCAGTTCTTC
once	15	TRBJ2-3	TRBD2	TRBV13	CASSLDAEGGDTQYF	TGTGCCAGCAGCTTAGATGCGGAGGGAGGGGATACGCAGTATTTT
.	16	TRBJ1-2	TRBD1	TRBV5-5	CASSNPTGGAGYGYTF	TGTGCCAGCAGCAACCCGACAGGGGGCGCTGGCTATGGCTACACCTTC
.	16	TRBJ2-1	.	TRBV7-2	CASSFYVTGSRDEQFF	TGTGCCAGCAGCTTCTATGTAACAGGGAGTAGAGATGAGCAGTTCTTC
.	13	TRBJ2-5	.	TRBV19	CASSIAGAETQYF	TGTGCCAGTAGTATCGCGGGGGCGGAGACCCAGTACTTC
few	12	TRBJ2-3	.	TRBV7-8	CASSLAEDTQYF	TGTGCCAGCAGCTTAGCCGAAGATACGCAGTATTTT
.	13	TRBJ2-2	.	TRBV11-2	CASSPGWIGELFF	TGTGCCAGCAGCCCCGGTTGGATCGGGGAGCTGTTTTTT
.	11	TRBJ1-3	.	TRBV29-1	CSVGRENTIYF	TGCAGCGTTGGCAGGGAGAACACCATATATTTT